What follows are 2 T cell receptor beta chains derived from one specimen sequenced in a study of OX40 agonist ivuxolimab in advanced cancers. Using immunoSEQ multiplex PCR, the repertoire was profiled, and TCRdb retains in-frame clones only, with some absent. Among about 46,000 clones listed, 89% were seen once. Specimen: CD4+ or CD8+ T cells sorted from blood, collected in a trial of the OX40 agonist ivuxolimab. These receptors all stem from an adult with an advanced solid tumor such as melanoma, head and neck, liver or kidney cancer.

The rearrangement joins TRBV27 to TRBJ1-2, with 8 bases that match TRBD1. The germline CDR1 and CDR2 sequences are MNHEY and SMNVEV (reference sequence). The CDR3 has 15 amino acids. The ends lost 5 bases at V and 2 bases at J; junction bases unmatched: 7. The CDR3 protein is CASSPGQGINYGYTF. CDR3 nucleotide sequence: TGTGCCAGCAGTCCCGGACAGGGAATAAACTATGGCTACACCTTC.

V usage is TRBV5-6 and J usage is TRBJ1-6; 8 bases are shared with TRBD1. Germline V gives CDR1 SGHDT, CDR2 YYEEEE. The junction had 6 bases not matched to a gene; V was cut back by 4 bases and J by 6 bases. The length of the CDR3 is 15 residues. CDR3 loop: CASSTGTGPNSPLHF. CDR3 coding DNA: TGTGCCAGCAGCACAGGGACAGGACCTAATTCACCCCTCCACTTT.